Detailed here is one TCR beta chain. These data originate in a study of cytomegalovirus exposure and HLA in healthy donors. The CDR3 sequence is 14 residues long. Germline CDR1 is SGHRS and CDR2 is YFSETQ. V was clipped by 0 bases and J by 5 bases; unmatched bases: 5. Primers: 60 Vbeta forward and 13 Jbeta reverse. The protocol was immunoSEQ multiplex PCR, while the TCRdb copy is restricted to in-frame clones and leaves out a portion. This sample has under 200,000 clones, with more than 60% found just once. The sample comprised PBMCs. The receptor was isolated from a woman aged 40 to 55 in good health and CMV-seropositive. The V call is TRBV5-1, the J call TRBJ2-7, with TRBD1 matching over 7 bases. The CDR3 loop is CASSLEQGIDEQYF. CDR3 DNA sequence: TGCGCCAGCAGCTTGGAACAGGGGATCGACGAGCAGTACTTC.